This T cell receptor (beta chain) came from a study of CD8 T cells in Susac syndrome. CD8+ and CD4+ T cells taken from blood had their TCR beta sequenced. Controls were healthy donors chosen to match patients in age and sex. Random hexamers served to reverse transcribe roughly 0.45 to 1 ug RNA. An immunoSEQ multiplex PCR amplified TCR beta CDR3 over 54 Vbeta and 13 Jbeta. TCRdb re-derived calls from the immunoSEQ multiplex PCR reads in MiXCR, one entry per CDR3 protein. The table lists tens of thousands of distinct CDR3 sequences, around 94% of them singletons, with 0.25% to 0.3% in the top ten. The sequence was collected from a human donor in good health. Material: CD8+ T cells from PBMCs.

This chain's CDR3 is CASSSGSRVEETQYF. The DNA of the CDR3 is TGTGCCAGCAGTTCGGGATCTCGGGTGGAGGAGACCCAGTACTTC. This chain links TRBV6-5 with TRBJ2-5; possibly TRBD2 for D (5 bases). This CDR3 has 15 amino acids. V was trimmed by 4 bases and J by 5 bases, leaving 17 bases between them. CDR1 and CDR2 (germline): MNHEY, SVGAGI.